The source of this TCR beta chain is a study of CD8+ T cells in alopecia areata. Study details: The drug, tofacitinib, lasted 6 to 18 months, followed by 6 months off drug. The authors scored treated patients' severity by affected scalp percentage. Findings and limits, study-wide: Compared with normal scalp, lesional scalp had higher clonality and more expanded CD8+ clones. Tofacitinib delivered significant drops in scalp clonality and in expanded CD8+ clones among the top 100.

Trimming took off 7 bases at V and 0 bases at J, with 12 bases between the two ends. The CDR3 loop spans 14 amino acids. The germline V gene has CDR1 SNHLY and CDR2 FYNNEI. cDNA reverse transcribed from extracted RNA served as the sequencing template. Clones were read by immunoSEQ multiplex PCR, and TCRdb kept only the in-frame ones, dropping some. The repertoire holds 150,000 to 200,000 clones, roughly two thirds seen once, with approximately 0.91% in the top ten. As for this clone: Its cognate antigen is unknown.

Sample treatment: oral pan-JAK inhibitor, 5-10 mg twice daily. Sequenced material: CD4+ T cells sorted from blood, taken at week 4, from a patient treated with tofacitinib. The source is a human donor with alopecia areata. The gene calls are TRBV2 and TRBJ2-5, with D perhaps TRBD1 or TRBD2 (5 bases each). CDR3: CASNPGTYQETQYF. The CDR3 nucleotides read TGTGCCAGCAACCCCGGGACCTACCAAGAGACCCAGTACTTC.